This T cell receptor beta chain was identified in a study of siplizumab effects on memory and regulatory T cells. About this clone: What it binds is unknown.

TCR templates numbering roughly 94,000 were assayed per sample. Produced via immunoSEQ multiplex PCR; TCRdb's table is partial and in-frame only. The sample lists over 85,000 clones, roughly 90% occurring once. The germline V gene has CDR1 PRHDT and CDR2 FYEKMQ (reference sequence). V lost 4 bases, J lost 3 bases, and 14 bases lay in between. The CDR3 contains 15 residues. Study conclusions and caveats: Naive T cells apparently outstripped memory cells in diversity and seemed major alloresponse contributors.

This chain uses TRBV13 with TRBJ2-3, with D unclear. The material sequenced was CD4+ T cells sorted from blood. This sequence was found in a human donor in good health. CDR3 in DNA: TGTGCCAGCAGCTCCTTAGCTGGAAGGACAGATACGCAGTATTTT. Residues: CASSSLAGRTDTQYF.